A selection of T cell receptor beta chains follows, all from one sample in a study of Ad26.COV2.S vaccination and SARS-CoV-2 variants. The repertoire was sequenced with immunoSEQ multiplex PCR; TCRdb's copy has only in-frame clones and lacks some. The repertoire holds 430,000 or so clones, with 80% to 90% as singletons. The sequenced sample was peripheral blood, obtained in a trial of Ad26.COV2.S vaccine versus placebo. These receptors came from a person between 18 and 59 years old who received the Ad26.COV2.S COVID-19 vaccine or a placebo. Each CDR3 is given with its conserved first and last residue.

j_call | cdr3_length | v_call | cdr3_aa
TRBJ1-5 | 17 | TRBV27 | CASSPGAGGMGNQPQHF
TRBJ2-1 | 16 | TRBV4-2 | CASSQVLAGGHNEQFF
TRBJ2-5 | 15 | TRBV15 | CATSRDPGRGETQYF
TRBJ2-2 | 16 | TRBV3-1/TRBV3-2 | CASERGQGFNTGELFF
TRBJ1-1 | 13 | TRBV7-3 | CASSLFQDTEAFF
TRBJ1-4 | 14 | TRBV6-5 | CASGLTGGSEKLFF
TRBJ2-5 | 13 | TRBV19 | CASSPGGGETQYF
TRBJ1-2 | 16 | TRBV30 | CACSPGQGISGYGYTF
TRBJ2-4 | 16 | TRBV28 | CASSYLGTVAKNIQYF
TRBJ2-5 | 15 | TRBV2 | CASSGLAGVQETQYF
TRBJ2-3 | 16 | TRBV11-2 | CASSNLWWGGADTQYF
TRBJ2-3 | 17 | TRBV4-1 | CASSQDFGQGNTDTQYF
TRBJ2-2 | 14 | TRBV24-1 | CATAGTGYTGELFF
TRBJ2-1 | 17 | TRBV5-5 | CASSSQVLAGTYNEQFF
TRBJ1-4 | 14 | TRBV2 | CASSSNRGNEKLFF
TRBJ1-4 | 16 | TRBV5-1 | CASSLVPISESEKLFF
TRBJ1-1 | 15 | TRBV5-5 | CASTRSTAMNTEAFF
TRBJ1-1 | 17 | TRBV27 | CASSLSWVGGAGQVAFF
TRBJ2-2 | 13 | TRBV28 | CASSPQNTGELFF
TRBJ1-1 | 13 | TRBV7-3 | CASGIGWNTEAFF
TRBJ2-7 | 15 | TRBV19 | CASSIRSWHGYEQYF